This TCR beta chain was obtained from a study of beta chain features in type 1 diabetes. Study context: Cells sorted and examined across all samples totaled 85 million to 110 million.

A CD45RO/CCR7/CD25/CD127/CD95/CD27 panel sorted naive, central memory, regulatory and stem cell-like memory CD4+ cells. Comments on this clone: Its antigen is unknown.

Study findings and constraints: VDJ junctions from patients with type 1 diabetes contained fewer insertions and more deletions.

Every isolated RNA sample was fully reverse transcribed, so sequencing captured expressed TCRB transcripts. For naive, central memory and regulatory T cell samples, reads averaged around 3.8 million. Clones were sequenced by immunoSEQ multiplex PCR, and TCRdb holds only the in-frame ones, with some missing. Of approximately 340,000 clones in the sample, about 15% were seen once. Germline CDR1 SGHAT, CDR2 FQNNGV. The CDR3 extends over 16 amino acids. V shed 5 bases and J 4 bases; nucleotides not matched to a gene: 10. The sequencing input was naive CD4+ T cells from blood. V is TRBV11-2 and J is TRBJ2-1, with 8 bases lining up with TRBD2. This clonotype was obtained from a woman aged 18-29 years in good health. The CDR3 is CASSPRSGSGYNEQFF. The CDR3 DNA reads TGTGCCAGCAGCCCCAGGAGCGGGAGTGGGTACAATGAGCAGTTCTTC.